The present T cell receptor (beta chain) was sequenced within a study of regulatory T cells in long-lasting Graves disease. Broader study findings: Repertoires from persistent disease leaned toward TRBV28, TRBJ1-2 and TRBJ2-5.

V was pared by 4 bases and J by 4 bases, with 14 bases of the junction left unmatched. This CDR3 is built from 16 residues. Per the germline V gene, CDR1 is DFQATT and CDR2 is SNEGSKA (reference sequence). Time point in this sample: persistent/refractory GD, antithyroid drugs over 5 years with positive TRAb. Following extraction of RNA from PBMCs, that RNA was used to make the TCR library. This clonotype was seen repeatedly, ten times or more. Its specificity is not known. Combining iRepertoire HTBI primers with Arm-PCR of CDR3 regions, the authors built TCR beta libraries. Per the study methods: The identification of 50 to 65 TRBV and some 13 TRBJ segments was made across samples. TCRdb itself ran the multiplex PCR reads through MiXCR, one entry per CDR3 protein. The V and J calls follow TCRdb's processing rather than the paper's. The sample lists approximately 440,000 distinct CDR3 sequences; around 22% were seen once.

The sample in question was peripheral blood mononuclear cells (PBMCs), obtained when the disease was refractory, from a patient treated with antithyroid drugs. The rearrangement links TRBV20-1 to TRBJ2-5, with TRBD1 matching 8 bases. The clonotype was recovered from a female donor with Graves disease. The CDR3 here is CSAILPGTGGTETQYF. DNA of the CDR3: TGCAGTGCTATTCTTCCCGGCACAGGGGGTACAGAGACCCAGTACTTC.